The 9 T cell receptor beta chains below all came from one sample that was sequenced in a study of cytomegalovirus exposure and HLA in healthy donors. The repertoire was sequenced with immunoSEQ multiplex PCR; TCRdb's copy has only in-frame clones and lacks some. The sample has hundreds of thousands of clones; approximately 86% are singletons. Sequencing was done on a sample of PBMCs. Receptor source: a woman between 25 and 40 years old in good health and CMV-seropositive.

The CDR3, as DNA: TGCGCCAGCAGCGAAGGAGGGCTGACAGATACGCAGTATTTT. This translates into CASSEGGLTDTQYF. The chain couples TRBV5-1 to TRBJ2-3; tentatively, D is TRBD2 (6 bases). The germline gives CDR1 SGHRS, CDR2 YFSETQ. The CDR3 totals 14 residues. The V and J ends lost 4 bases and 3 bases respectively, with 12 bases between them.

The chain recombines TRBV4-1 with TRBJ1-1, with unresolved D. CDR1 and CDR2 from the germline V gene are MGHRA and YSYEKL. The CDR3 runs 12 residues. Trimming cost V 0 bases and J 7 bases, with 6 bases left between them. Written as DNA, the CDR3 is TGCGCCAGCAGCCAAGATCTCGGTGAAGCTTTCTTT. It is translated as CASSQDLGEAFF.

The rearrangement uses TRBV11-3 and TRBJ1-1, with a tentative D call TRBD1 (5 bases). CDR1 and CDR2 (germline): SGHNT, YENEEA. Trimming took off 5 bases at V and 3 bases at J, with 13 bases between the two ends. The CDR3 extends over 14 amino acids. The CDR3 DNA reads as TGTGCCAGCAGCCGAGGGGACTTGCACACTGAAGCTTTCTTT. This codes for CASSRGDLHTEAFF. Full variable domain (outside the CDR3, taken from reference TRBV11-3 and TRBJ1-1): EAGVVQSPRYKIIEKKQPVAFWCNPISGHNTLYWYLQNLGQGPELLIRYENEEAVDDSQLPKDRFSAERLKGVDSTLKIQPAELGDSAVYLCASSRGDLHTEAFFGQGTRLTVV.

This rearrangement joins TRBV6-1 to TRBJ2-7, with 11 bases matching TRBD2. This CDR3 spans 12 amino acids. V lost 11 bases to trimming and J lost 7 bases; unmatched junction nucleotides: 7. Germline V CDR1 and CDR2: MNHNS, SASEGT. CDR3 loop: CASQLAGVEQYF. Written as DNA, the CDR3 is TGTGCCTCCCAACTAGCGGGAGTTGAGCAGTACTTC.

The sample holds one count of this clone. This chain connects TRBV28 to TRBJ2-2; a possible D gene is TRBD1 (5 bases). Germline V CDR1 and CDR2: MDHEN, SYDVKM. CDR3 length: 14 amino acids. Deletions cut 4 bases from V and 6 bases from J, with 12 bases between. The CDR3 DNA reads as TGTGCCAGCAGTTCCGTTATGGGGCCCGGGGAGCTGTTTTTT. The encoded protein is CASSSVMGPGELFF.

V is TRBV6-1 and J is TRBJ1-4; D gene uncertain. The ends were cut back, 11 bases at V and 3 bases at J, with 13 bases in the middle. Per the germline V gene, CDR1 is MNHNS and CDR2 is SASEGT. The CDR3 is 13 amino acids. The CDR3 region has the DNA TGTGCCTGCCTGTTGGGCCCTAATGAAAAACTGTTTTTT. It encodes CACLLGPNEKLFF.

The chain combines TRBV19 with TRBJ2-6; 8 nucleotides agree with TRBD1. The germline V gene encodes CDR1 LNHDA and CDR2 SQIVND (reference sequence). V shed 3 bases and J 2 bases; nucleotides not matched to a gene: 6. This CDR3 contains 17 residues. The CDR3 DNA is TGTGCCAGTAGTATGTGGACAGGGCGTGCTGGGGCCAACGTCCTGACTTTC. The encoded protein is CASSMWTGRAGANVLTF. The entire variable domain, with the rest obtained from reference TRBV19 and TRBJ2-6, is as follows: DGGITQSPKYLFRKEGQNVTLSCEQNLNHDAMYWYRQDPGQGLRLIYYSQIVNDFQKGDIAEGYSVSREKKESFPLTVTSAQKNPTAFYLCASSMWTGRAGANVLTFGAGSRLTVL.

V usage is TRBV30 and J usage is TRBJ1-1; no definite D call. The CDR3 spans 12 residues. Trimming removed 7 bases at V and 4 bases at J, with 13 bases between. Germline V gene sequence: CDR1 GTSNPN, CDR2 SVGIG (reference sequence). The CDR3 bases are TGTGCCTCAAGGCGGGGTGGCACTGAAGCTTTCTTT. Encoded protein: CASRRGGTEAFF.

The rearrangement links TRBV27 to TRBJ2-7; a possible D gene is TRBD2 (5 bases). The CDR3 covers 13 residues. Germline CDR1 is MNHEY and CDR2 is SMNVEV (reference sequence). V lost 1 base and J 6 bases, leaving 10 bases between the germline ends. In nucleotides, the CDR3 is TGTGCCAGCAGTTTATTTGGGAGTCGCGAGCAGTACTTC. This codes for CASSLFGSREQYF.